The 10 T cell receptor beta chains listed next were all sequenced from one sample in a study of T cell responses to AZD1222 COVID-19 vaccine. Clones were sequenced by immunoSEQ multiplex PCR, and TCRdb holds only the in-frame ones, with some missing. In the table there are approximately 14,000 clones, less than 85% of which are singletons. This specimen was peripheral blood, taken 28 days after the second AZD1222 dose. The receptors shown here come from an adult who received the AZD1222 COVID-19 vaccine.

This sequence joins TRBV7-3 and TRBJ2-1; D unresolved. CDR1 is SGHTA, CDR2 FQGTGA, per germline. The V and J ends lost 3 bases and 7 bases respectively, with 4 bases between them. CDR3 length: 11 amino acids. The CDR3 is CASSFENEQFF. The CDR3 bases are TGTGCCAGCAGCTTTGAAAATGAGCAGTTCTTC.

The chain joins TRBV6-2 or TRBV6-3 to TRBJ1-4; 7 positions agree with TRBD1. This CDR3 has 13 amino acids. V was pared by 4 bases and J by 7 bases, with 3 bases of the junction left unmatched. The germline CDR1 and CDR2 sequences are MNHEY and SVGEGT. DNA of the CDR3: TGTGCCAGCAGTTGGACAGGCCGTGAAAAACTGTTTTTT. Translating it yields CASSWTGREKLFF.

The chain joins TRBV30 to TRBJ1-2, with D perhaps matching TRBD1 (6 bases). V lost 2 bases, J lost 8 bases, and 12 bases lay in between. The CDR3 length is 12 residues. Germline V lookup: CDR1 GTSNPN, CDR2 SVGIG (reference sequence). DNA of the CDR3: TGTGCCTGGAGTAGGAGCAGGGGCGGCTACACCTTC. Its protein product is CAWSRSRGGYTF.

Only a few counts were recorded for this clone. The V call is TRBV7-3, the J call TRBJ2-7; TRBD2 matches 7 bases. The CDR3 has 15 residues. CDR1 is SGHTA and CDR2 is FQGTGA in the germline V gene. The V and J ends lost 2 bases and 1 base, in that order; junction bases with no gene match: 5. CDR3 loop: CASSLSGTTSYEQYF. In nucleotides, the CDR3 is TGTGCCAGCAGCTTATCAGGGACTACTTCCTACGAGCAGTACTTC.

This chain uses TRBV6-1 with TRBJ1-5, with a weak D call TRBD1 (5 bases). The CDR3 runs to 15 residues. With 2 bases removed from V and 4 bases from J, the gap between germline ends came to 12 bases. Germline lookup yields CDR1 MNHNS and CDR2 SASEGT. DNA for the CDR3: TGTGCCAGCAGTGAATTGGGGGTGGGGAATCAGCCCCAGCATTTT. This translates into CASSELGVGNQPQHF.

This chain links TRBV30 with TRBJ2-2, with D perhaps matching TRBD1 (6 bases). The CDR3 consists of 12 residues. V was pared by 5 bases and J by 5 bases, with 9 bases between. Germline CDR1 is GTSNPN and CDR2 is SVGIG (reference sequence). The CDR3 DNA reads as TGTGCCTGGGGAAGGGGGACCGGGGAGCTGTTTTTT. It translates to CAWGRGTGELFF.

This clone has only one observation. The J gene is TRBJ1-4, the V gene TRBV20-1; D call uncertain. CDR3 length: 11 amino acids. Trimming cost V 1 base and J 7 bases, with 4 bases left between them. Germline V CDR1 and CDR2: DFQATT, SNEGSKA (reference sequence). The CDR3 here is CSARGSEKLFF. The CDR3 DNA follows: TGCAGTGCTAGAGGGTCTGAAAAACTGTTTTTT.

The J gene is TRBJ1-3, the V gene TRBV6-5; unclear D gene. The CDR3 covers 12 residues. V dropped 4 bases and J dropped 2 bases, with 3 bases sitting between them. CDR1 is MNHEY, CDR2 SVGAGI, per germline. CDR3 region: CASSSTGNTIYF. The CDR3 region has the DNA TGTGCCAGCAGTTCAACTGGAAACACCATATATTTT.

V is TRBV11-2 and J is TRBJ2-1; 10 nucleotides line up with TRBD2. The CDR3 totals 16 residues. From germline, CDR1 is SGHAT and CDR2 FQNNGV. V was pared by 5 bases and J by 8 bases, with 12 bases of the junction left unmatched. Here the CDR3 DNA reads TGTGCCAGCAGCCCACCCGGTCTAGCGGGAGCCCATGAGCAGTTCTTC. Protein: CASSPPGLAGAHEQFF.

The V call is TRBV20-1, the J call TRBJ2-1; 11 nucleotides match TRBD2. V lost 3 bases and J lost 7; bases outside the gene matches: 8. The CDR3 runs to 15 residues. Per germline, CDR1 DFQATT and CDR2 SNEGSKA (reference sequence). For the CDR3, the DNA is TGCAGTGCTAGTCGGCTAGCGGGAGGTACAAATGAGCAGTTCTTC. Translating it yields CSASRLAGGTNEQFF.